The 19 T cell receptor beta chains reported below all come from one sample, sequenced in a study of blood T cells in healthy people across ages. A second roughly 6 to 11 cycle PCR used barcoded and J-beta primers. From the 5' RACE reads, TCRdb called clonotypes with MiXCR, one entry per CDR3 protein. Here the sample spans about 1,600,000 distinct CDR3 sequences, 42% being singletons. The source material was blood. These receptor sequences come from a young woman in good health.

Here the CDR3 reads CAWSPRDRKNYGYTF. In DNA form, the CDR3 reads TGTGCCTGGAGCCCACGGGACAGAAAAAACTATGGCTACACCTTC. The chain employs TRBV30 and TRBJ1-2; 7 bases line up with TRBD1. Trimming cost V 3 bases and J 2 bases; bases outside gene matches: 9. This CDR3 comprises 15 residues. The germline gives CDR1 GTSNPN, CDR2 SVGIG (reference sequence).

This clonotype came up a few times. The rearrangement links TRBV11-2 to TRBJ1-5, with D maybe TRBD1 (6 bases). The germline CDR1 and CDR2 sequences are SGHAT and FQNNGV. The V gene lost 0 bases and the J gene lost 6 bases, with 12 bases spanning the gap. This CDR3 is built from 15 residues. Here the CDR3 reads CASSLDGTPSQPQHF. The DNA for the CDR3 is TGTGCCAGCAGCTTAGATGGGACACCGAGTCAGCCCCAGCATTTT.

V and J are TRBV6-1 and TRBJ2-2; D perhaps matches TRBD1 (6 bases). This CDR3 spans 16 amino acids. V was clipped by 4 bases and J by 9 bases, with 21 bases between them. The germline V gene has CDR1 MNHNS and CDR2 SASEGT. CDR3: CASSVQDRTLDRELFF. CDR3 DNA sequence: TGTGCCAGCAGTGTTCAGGACAGAACACTGGACCGGGAGCTGTTTTTT.

The sample holds one count of this clonotype. The rearrangement joins TRBV7-6 to TRBJ2-3; D possibly corresponds to TRBD1 (6 bases). This CDR3 has 18 residues. V was trimmed by 1 base and J by 4 bases, leaving 21 bases between them. Germline lookup yields CDR1 SGHVS and CDR2 FNYEAQ. Here the CDR3 DNA reads TGTGCCAGCAGCTTAGTTAAGGGGGAAGGGACAAGTTCAGATACGCAGTATTTT. Translation gives CASSLVKGEGTSSDTQYF.

The rearrangement joins TRBV7-3 to TRBJ1-4; 8 bases agree with TRBD1. This CDR3 contains 14 residues. CDR1 and CDR2 from the germline V gene are SGHTA and FQGTGA. V dropped 6 bases and J dropped 7; count of bases not matched to a gene: 7. CDR3 region: CASRKITGGEKLFF. The CDR3 DNA sequence: TGTGCCAGCAGGAAGATCACAGGGGGTGAAAAACTGTTTTTT. Full variable domain (rest looked up from reference TRBV7-3 and TRBJ1-4): GAGVSQTPSNKVTEKGKYVELRCDPISGHTALYWYRQSLGQGPEFLIYFQGTGAADDSGLPNDRFFAVRPEGSVSTLKIQRTERGDSAVYLCASRKITGGEKLFFGSGTQLSVL.

This sequence joins TRBV5-5 and TRBJ2-3; D uncertain. This CDR3 has 16 amino acids. Trimming pared 1 base from V and 3 bases from J, leaving 15 bases between. Germline assignment: CDR1 SGHKS and CDR2 YYEKEE (reference sequence). The CDR3 is CASSLPALATTDTQYF. For the CDR3, the DNA is TGTGCCAGCAGCTTGCCAGCGCTGGCCACGACAGATACGCAGTATTTT.

This clonotype was found a few times. The chain carries TRBV10-1 and TRBJ2-5, with 7 bases that match TRBD1. This CDR3 contains 15 residues. Germline CDR1 and CDR2: WNHNN and SYGVQD (reference sequence). V lost 0 bases, J lost 4 bases, and 5 bases stayed unmatched. CDR3: CASSESGQATETQYF. In DNA, the CDR3 is TGCGCCAGCAGTGAGTCCGGACAGGCGACAGAGACCCAGTACTTC.

This clonotype was seen a handful of times. The chain carries TRBV12-3 or TRBV12-4 and TRBJ1-1; D is unresolved. The V end was cut by 1 base, the J end by 2 bases, with 8 bases between. This CDR3 region has 14 residues. CDR3 amino acids: CASSLEITNTEAFF. The CDR3 DNA reads as TGTGCCAGCAGTTTAGAAATTACTAACACTGAAGCTTTCTTT.

This rearrangement joins TRBV7-3 to TRBJ2-1, with TRBD1 matching over 9 bases. The CDR3 consists of 15 residues. V shed 0 bases, J shed 7 bases, and the junction held 4 bases outside the gene matches. Germline V gene data show CDR1 as SGHTA and CDR2 as FQGTGA. The CDR3 DNA reads TGTGCCAGCAGCTTAACCGGGACAGGGTTTAATGAGCAGTTCTTC. It encodes CASSLTGTGFNEQFF. The entire variable domain, with the rest obtained from reference TRBV7-3 and TRBJ2-1, is as follows: GAGVSQTPSNKVTEKGKYVELRCDPISGHTALYWYRQSLGQGPEFLIYFQGTGAADDSGLPNDRFFAVRPEGSVSTLKIQRTERGDSAVYLCASSLTGTGFNEQFFGPGTRLTVL.

The chain couples TRBV3-1 to TRBJ2-7; the match to TRBD2 covers 7 bases. Germline trimming cut 3 bases from V and 7 bases from J; bases unmatched to any gene: 18. Looked up from germline, CDR1 is LGHDT and CDR2 is YNNKEL (reference sequence). This CDR3 region has 17 residues. The CDR3 nucleotides are TGTGCCAGCAGCCAGATCGGAGAGCGGGGCCCATACAATGAGCAGTACTTC. It yields the protein CASSQIGERGPYNEQYF.

The genes are TRBV20-1 and TRBJ2-5, with TRBD2 identical over 14 bases. The CDR3 consists of 15 residues. The trim removed 3 bases at V and 2 bases at J, leaving 2 bases unmatched. Per the germline V gene, CDR1 is DFQATT and CDR2 is SNEGSKA (reference sequence). CDR3 in amino acids: CSASGLAGGQETQYF. The DNA of the CDR3 is TGCAGTGCTAGTGGACTAGCGGGGGGACAAGAGACCCAGTACTTC.

This chain uses TRBV2 with TRBJ1-1; possible D gene TRBD1, 6 bases. The CDR3 sequence is 12 residues long. Looked up from germline, CDR1 is SNHLY and CDR2 is FYNNEI. Trimming took off 6 bases at V and 5 bases at J, with 10 bases between the two ends. The CDR3 region is CASRNRATEAFF. In DNA form, the CDR3 reads TGTGCCAGCAGGAACAGGGCTACTGAAGCTTTCTTT.

The rearrangement joins TRBV10-3 to TRBJ1-2; maybe TRBD1 (5 bases). From germline, CDR1 is ENHRY and CDR2 SYGVKD. The CDR3 is 15 amino acids. Trimming shortened V by 0 bases and J by 8 bases, and 16 bases separated the two germline ends. The CDR3 coding sequence is TGTGCCATCAGTGAGTCTGAGGCGGGGCTGGGAGGCTACACCTTC. This gives the protein CAISESEAGLGGYTF.

This clonotype was recorded a few times. This may stem from a read error, because a much larger clone lies one nucleotide away. V usage is TRBV4-1 and J usage is TRBJ2-5; 8 bases are a match to TRBD1. CDR1 and CDR2 from the germline V gene are MGHRA and YSYEKL. The CDR3 has 16 residues. After removal of 0 bases from V and 11 bases from J, the junction contained 14 bases not matched to a gene. CDR3 DNA sequence: TGCGCCAGCAGCCAAGATGAGACAGGGGTGCGAAATGAGCAGTACTTC. Translated, it gives CASSQDETGVRNEQYF.

The sample holds a few counts of this clonotype. V usage is TRBV6-4 and J usage is TRBJ1-4; D remains unclear. Deletions cut 4 bases from V and 0 bases from J, with 9 bases between. CDR1 is MRHNA, CDR2 SNTAGT, per germline. The CDR3 covers 15 residues. The chain's CDR3 is CASSVSTSTNEKLFF. The CDR3, as DNA: TGTGCCAGCAGTGTTTCGACGTCAACTAATGAAAAACTGTTTTTT.

V usage is TRBV2 and J usage is TRBJ1-1, with 9 nucleotides matching TRBD1. The CDR3 length is 16 residues. Germline V gene data show CDR1 as SNHLY and CDR2 as FYNNEI. J gave up 5 bases and V 5 bases, and 12 bases lay outside the gene matches. The CDR3 loop reads CASSPLPPGQGTEAFF. The CDR3 nucleotides are TGTGCCAGCAGTCCCCTACCTCCGGGACAGGGAACTGAAGCTTTCTTT.

Written as DNA, the CDR3 is TGTGCCACCAGCAGAGATGTTATCGAACAGGTGTACTTC. As protein: CATSRDVIEQVYF. The chain carries TRBV15 and TRBJ2-4, with D possibly TRBD1 on 5 matching bases. This CDR3 has 13 amino acids. V was clipped by 0 bases and J by 15 bases, with 15 bases between them. The germline CDR1 and CDR2 sequences are LNHNV and YYDKDF (reference sequence). The variable domain in full, with the rest retrieved from reference TRBV15 and TRBJ2-4, is DAMVIQNPRYQVTQFGKPVTLSCSQTLNHNVMYWYQQKSSQAPKLLFHYYDKDFNNEADTPDNFQSRRPNTSFCFLDIRSPGLGDTAMYLCATSRDVIEQVYFGAGTRLSVL.

This clonotype was observed a handful of times. The chain combines TRBV6-5 with TRBJ2-7; 8 bases map to TRBD1. V lost 0 bases to trimming and J lost 5 bases; unmatched junction nucleotides: 9. Per germline, CDR1 MNHEY and CDR2 SVGAGI. This CDR3 spans 16 amino acids. CDR3 region: CASSYSTGGEVDEQYF. The DNA of the CDR3 is TGTGCCAGCAGTTACTCCACAGGGGGAGAAGTAGACGAGCAGTACTTC.

This clonotype was seen a single time. The rearrangement uses TRBV7-3 and TRBJ2-1; D is possibly TRBD1 (6 bases). Trimming took off 4 bases at V and 7 bases at J, with 14 bases between the two ends. CDR3 length: 14 amino acids. Looked up from germline, CDR1 is SGHTA and CDR2 is FQGTGA. The CDR3 DNA follows: TGTGCCAGCAGCTCGAACCGGGACACGAATGAGCAGTTCTTC. It yields the protein CASSSNRDTNEQFF.